The clone carrying this TCR beta chain was found many times. No antigen is known for it. The record originates from a study of breast tumors, draining lymph nodes, adjacent tissues. Study-level results: Data only fit, rather than demonstrated, lymph node origin of most tumor T cells.

J gave up 1 base and V 6 bases, and 2 bases lay outside the gene matches. Germline CDR1 SNHLY, CDR2 FYNNEI. The CDR3 has 15 amino acids. TCRdb used MiXCR to reprocess the multiplex PCR reads, holding one entry per CDR3 protein. The table has 130,000 or so distinct CDR3 sequences, approximately 20% seen once. Breast cancer patients provided tissue from their axillary draining lymph nodes. The sequence was collected from a female donor with breast cancer. Some clones in this sample may be carry-over from other donors' samples. The J gene is TRBJ2-1, the V gene TRBV2, with 11 bases fitting TRBD2. The sample comprised axillary lymph node tissue. CDR3 coding DNA: TGTGCCAGCAGACCTAGCGGGAGGTCCTACAATGAGCAGTTCTTC. It specifies CASRPSGRSYNEQFF. Full variable domain (remainder filled in from reference TRBV2 and TRBJ2-1): EPEVTQTPSHQVTQMGQEVILRCVPISNHLYFYWYRQILGQKVEFLVSFYNNEISEKSEIFDDQFSVERPDGSNFTLKIRSTKLEDSAMYFCASRPSGRSYNEQFFGPGTRLTVL.